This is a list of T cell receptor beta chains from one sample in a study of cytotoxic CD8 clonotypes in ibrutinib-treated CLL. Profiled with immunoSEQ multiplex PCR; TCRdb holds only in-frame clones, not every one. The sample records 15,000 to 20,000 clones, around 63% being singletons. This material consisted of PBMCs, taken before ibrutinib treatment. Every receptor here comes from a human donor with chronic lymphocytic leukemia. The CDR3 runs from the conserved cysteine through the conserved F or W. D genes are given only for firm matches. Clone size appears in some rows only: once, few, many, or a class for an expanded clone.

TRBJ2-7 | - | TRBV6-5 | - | CASSSRGWGYEQYF | TGTGCCAGCAGTTCTCGGGGCTGGGGCTACGAGCAGTACTTC
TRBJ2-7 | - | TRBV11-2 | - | CASSPQRYEQYF | TGTGCCAGCAGCCCGCAGCGGTACGAGCAGTACTTC
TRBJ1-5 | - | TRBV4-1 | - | CASSPRGIQPQHF | TGCGCCAGCAGCCCACGGGGTATTCAGCCCCAGCATTTT
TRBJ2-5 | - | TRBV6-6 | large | CASGAGPGTAQETQYF | TGTGCCAGCGGAGCCGGCCCCGGGACGGCCCAAGAGACCCAGTACTTC
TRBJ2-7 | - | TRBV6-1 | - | CASSEAAATGEQYF | TGTGCCAGCAGTGAGGCGGCAGCCACGGGCGAGCAGTACTTC
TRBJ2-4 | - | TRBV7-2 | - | CASSLFLAKNIQYF | TGTGCCAGCAGCTTATTTTTGGCCAAAAACATTCAGTACTTC
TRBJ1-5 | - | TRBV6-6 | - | CASSYDGVQPQHF | TGTGCCAGCAGTTACGACGGGGTACAGCCCCAGCATTTT
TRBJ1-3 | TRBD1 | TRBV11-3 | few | CASSLQGASSGNTIYF | TGTGCCAGCAGCTTACAGGGGGCCTCCTCTGGAAACACCATATATTTT
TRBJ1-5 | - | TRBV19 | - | CASSIEGNQPQHF | TGTGCCAGTAGTATAGAAGGCAATCAGCCCCAGCATTTT
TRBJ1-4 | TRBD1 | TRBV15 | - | CATSRDRKTGGEKLFF | TGTGCCACCAGCAGAGATCGTAAAACAGGGGGAGAAAAACTGTTTTTT
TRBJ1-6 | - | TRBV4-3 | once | CASRPDLIGSPLHF | TGCGCCAGCAGACCAGACCTAATCGGTTCACCCCTCCACTTT
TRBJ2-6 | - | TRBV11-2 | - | CASSLRTIASGANVLTF | TGTGCCAGCAGCCTAAGGACAATCGCATCTGGGGCCAACGTCCTGACTTTC
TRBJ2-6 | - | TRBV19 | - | CASSIPLPGANVLTF | TGTGCCAGTAGTATCCCCCTTCCTGGGGCCAACGTCCTGACTTTC
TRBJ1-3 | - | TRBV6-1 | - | CASSEVRVGGNTIYF | TGTGCCAGCAGTGAAGTCAGGGTTGGCGGAAACACCATATATTTT
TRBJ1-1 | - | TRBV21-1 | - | CASSKATPAGGHMNTEAFF | TGTGCCAGCAGCAAAGCTACTCCTGCGGGAGGGCACATGAACACTGAAGCTTTCTTT
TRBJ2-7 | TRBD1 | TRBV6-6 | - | CASTPQGAGTGYEQYF | TGTGCCAGCACCCCCCAGGGGGCAGGGACGGGGTACGAGCAGTACTTC
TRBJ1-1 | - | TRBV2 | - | CASSERSSPTSGNTEAFF | TGTGCCAGCAGTGAGAGAAGTTCCCCGACGAGTGGAAACACTGAAGCTTTCTTT
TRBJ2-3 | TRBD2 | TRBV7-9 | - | CASSQEGLAGIGYTQYF | TGTGCCAGCAGCCAAGAGGGACTAGCGGGGATAGGGTATACGCAGTATTTT
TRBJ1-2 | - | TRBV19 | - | CASSRAVGYGYTF | TGTGCCAGTAGTCGAGCCGTTGGATATGGCTACACCTTC
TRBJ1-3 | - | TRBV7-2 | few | CASSPWVRETGPLGNTIYF | TGTGCCAGCAGCCCCTGGGTTAGAGAGACTGGCCCCTTGGGAAACACCATATATTTT
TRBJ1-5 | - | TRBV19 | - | CASSIVGQGGQPQHF | TGTGCCAGTAGTATAGTGGGGCAGGGAGGGCAGCCCCAGCATTTT
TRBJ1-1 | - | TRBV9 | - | CASSVEEGTEAFF | TGTGCCAGCAGCGTAGAGGAGGGGACCGAAGCTTTCTTT
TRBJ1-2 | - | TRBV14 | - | CASSQDSRVGYTF | TGTGCCAGCAGCCAAGATTCGCGGGTTGGCTACACCTTC
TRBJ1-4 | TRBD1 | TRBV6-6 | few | CASSYSGTANEKLFF | TGTGCCAGCAGTTACTCAGGGACAGCTAATGAAAAACTGTTTTTT
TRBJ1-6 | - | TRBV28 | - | CASSLSNYNSPLHF | TGTGCCAGCAGTTTGAGCAATTATAATTCACCCCTCCACTTT
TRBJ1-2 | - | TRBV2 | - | CASSEPGINYGYTF | TGTGCCAGCAGTGAACCAGGGATTAACTATGGCTACACCTTC
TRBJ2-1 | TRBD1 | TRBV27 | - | CASSSGQSSYNEQFF | TGTGCCAGCAGTTCGGGACAGAGCTCCTACAATGAGCAGTTCTTC
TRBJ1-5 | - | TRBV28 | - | CASKPGQFSQPQHF | TGTGCCAGCAAACCAGGACAGTTTTCTCAGCCCCAGCATTTT
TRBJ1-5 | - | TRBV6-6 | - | CASSPSTAQPQHF | TGTGCCAGCAGTCCTTCGACAGCCCAGCCCCAGCATTTT
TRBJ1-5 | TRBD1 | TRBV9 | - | CASSVLQGVCNQPQHF | TGTGCCAGCAGCGTACTACAGGGGGTGTGCAATCAGCCCCAGCATTTT
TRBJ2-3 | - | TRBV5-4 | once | CASSLGSTASADTQYF | TGTGCCAGCAGCTTGGGGTCGACAGCTTCCGCAGATACGCAGTATTTT
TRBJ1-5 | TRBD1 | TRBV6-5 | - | CASSYSARGLQPQHF | TGTGCCAGCAGTTACTCCGCCAGGGGGCTTCAGCCCCAGCATTTT
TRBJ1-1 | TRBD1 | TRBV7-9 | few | CASSLGQGRGIMNTEAFF | TGTGCCAGCAGCCTGGGACAGGGGAGAGGCATTATGAACACTGAAGCTTTCTTT
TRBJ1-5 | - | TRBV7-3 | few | CASSLIRAVRAIGSNQPQHF | TGTGCCAGCAGCTTAATTAGGGCTGTCAGGGCGATCGGGAGCAATCAGCCCCAGCATTTT
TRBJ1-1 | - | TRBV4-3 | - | CASSQDTGGGRTEAFF | TGCGCCAGCAGCCAAGATACCGGGGGGGGGCGGACTGAAGCTTTCTTT
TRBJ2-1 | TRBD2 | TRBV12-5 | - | CASGLYLRGDNEQFF | TGTGCTAGTGGTTTGTATTTGCGGGGGGACAATGAGCAGTTCTTC
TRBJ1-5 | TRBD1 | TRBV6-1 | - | CASSRTGRSAPQHF | TGTGCCAGCAGCAGGACAGGGCGATCTGCGCCCCAGCATTTT
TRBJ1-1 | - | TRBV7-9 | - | CASSHMNTEAFF | TGTGCCAGCAGTCACATGAACACTGAAGCTTTCTTT
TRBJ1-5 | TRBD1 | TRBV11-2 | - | CASSPRTGDSNQPQHF | TGTGCCAGCAGCCCCCGGACAGGGGATAGCAATCAGCCCCAGCATTTT
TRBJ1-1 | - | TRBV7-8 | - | CASSSISGSRQRMNTEAFF | TGTGCCAGCAGCTCAATATCCGGTAGTAGACAACGCATGAACACTGAAGCTTTCTTT
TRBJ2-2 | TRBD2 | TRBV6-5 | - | CASSYRQRGVRLELFF | TGTGCCAGCAGTTACCGCCAGCGGGGTGTAAGGTTGGAGCTGTTTTTT
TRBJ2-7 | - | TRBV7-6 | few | CASSLERRHEQYF | TGTGCCAGCAGCTTAGAGCGCCGACACGAGCAGTACTTC
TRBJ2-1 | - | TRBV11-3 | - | CASSLAARDEQFF | TGTGCCAGCAGCTTAGCAGCTCGCGATGAGCAGTTCTTC
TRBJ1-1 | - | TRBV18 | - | CASSPTTYSYTEAFF | TGTGCCAGCTCCCCAACGACGTACTCGTACACTGAAGCTTTCTTT
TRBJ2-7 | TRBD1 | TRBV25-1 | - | CASSDGGTGGSYEQYF | TGTGCCAGCAGTGATGGGGGGACAGGGGGCTCCTACGAGCAGTACTTC
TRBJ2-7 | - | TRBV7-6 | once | CASSPGPTYEQYF | TGTGCCAGCAGCCCGGGACCGACCTACGAGCAGTACTTC
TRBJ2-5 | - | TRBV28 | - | CASSSGTLYQETQYF | TGTGCCAGCAGTTCCGGGACTCTGTACCAAGAGACCCAGTACTTC
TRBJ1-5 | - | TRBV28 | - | CASSSRVSNQPQHF | TGTGCCAGCAGTTCCAGGGTTAGCAATCAGCCCCAGCATTTT
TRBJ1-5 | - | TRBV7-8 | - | CASSLVGVADQPQHF | TGTGCCAGCAGCCTAGTTGGGGTAGCGGATCAGCCCCAGCATTTT
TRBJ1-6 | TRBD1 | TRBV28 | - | CASSWDRGGNSPLHF | TGTGCCAGCAGTTGGGACAGGGGTGGGAATTCACCCCTCCACTTT
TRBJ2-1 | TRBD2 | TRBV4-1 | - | CASSQGTGTSGVFEQFF | TGCGCCAGCAGCCAAGGGACCGGGACTAGCGGGGTTTTTGAGCAGTTCTTC
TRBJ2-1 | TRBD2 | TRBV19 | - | CASSLGLAGGQFF | TGTGCCAGTAGTTTGGGACTAGCGGGGGGGCAGTTCTTC
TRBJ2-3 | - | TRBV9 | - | CASSVVSSTDTQYF | TGTGCCAGCAGCGTAGTTAGTAGCACAGATACGCAGTATTTT
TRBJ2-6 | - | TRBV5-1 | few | CASSSVAANSGANVLTF | TGCGCCAGCAGCTCGGTGGCAGCGAACTCTGGGGCCAACGTCCTGACTTTC